These 19 T cell receptor beta chains were sequenced from one sample in a study of cytomegalovirus exposure and HLA in healthy donors. The PCR used 60 Vbeta and 13 Jbeta primers. The table came from immunoSEQ multiplex PCR; TCRdb's copy has only in-frame clones and leaves some out. The sample carries approximately 180,000 clones, about 80% recorded once. The sequenced sample was PBMCs. Receptors originate from a man between 25 and 39 years old in good health and CMV-seropositive.

The chain has TRBV13 and TRBJ2-7, with D perhaps matching TRBD2 (6 bases). CDR1 and CDR2 from the germline V gene are PRHDT and FYEKMQ (reference sequence). This CDR3 comprises 14 residues. The V end was cut by 5 bases, the J end by 1 base, with 12 bases between. The DNA for the CDR3 is TGTGCCAGCAGCCCAGGTGGGGGGTCCTACGAGCAGTACTTC. This translates into CASSPGGGSYEQYF. Based on the CDR3 plus reference TRBV13 and TRBJ2-7, the full variable domain is AAGVIQSPRHLIKEKRETATLKCYPIPRHDTVYWYQQGPGQDPQFLISFYEKMQSDKGSIPDRFSAQQFSDYHSELNMSSLELGDSALYFCASSPGGGSYEQYFGPGTRLTVT.

This clone has just a few counts. This chain links TRBV5-4 with TRBJ2-5; a possible D gene is TRBD2 (5 bases). Trimming left V 1 base short and J 2 bases short, with 9 bases between. The V gene's germline CDR1 is SGHNT and CDR2 YYREEE (reference sequence). This CDR3 comprises 14 residues. In nucleotides, the CDR3 is TGTGCCAGCAGCTTGTACGGGAATCAAGAGACCCAGTACTTC. It translates to CASSLYGNQETQYF.

The chain employs TRBV11-3 and TRBJ1-6; D gene ambiguous. The CDR3 is 16 residues long. Germline lookup yields CDR1 SGHNT and CDR2 YENEEA. Between the trimmed V and J ends, which lost 8 bases and 9 bases, there was a span of 23 bases. The CDR3 spells CASSPDGTGIGSPLHF. CDR3 nucleotide sequence: TGTGCCAGCTCTCCGGACGGAACGGGAATAGGTTCACCCCTCCACTTT.

The V gene is TRBV7-7, the J gene TRBJ2-7; 7 bases map to TRBD2. V lost 5 bases to trimming and J lost 7 bases; unmatched junction nucleotides: 8. The germline V gene encodes CDR1 SSHAT and CDR2 FNYEAQ (reference sequence). The CDR3 consists of 13 residues. DNA of the CDR3: TGTGCCAGCAGCCCTGGGGAGGGATGGGAGCAGTACTTC. Translating it yields CASSPGEGWEQYF.

The gene calls are TRBV19 and TRBJ1-5; 7 bases fit TRBD1. The CDR3 covers 14 residues. CDR1 and CDR2 from the germline V gene are LNHDA and SQIVND (reference sequence). V was clipped by 5 bases and J by 10 bases; unmatched bases: 11. CDR3 nucleotides: TGTGCCAGTAGTTCCTCGACAGGGCCGGAACCCCAGCATTTT. Translating gives CASSSSTGPEPQHF. The full variable domain, its missing parts supplied by reference TRBV19 and TRBJ1-5, is DGGITQSPKYLFRKEGQNVTLSCEQNLNHDAMYWYRQDPGQGLRLIYYSQIVNDFQKGDIAEGYSVSREKKESFPLTVTSAQKNPTAFYLCASSSSTGPEPQHFGDGTRLSIL.

The J gene is TRBJ2-3, the V gene TRBV27; TRBD2 matches at 11 bases. V was pared by 8 bases and J by 0 bases, with 7 bases of the junction left unmatched. CDR1 and CDR2 (germline): MNHEY, SMNVEV (reference sequence). CDR3 length: 16 residues. The CDR3 is CASGRLAGRSTDTQYF. In nucleotides, the CDR3 is TGTGCCAGCGGAAGACTAGCGGGAAGGAGCACAGATACGCAGTATTTT.

The V call is TRBV30, the J call TRBJ1-4; TRBD1 matches 8 bases. V was clipped by 8 bases and J by 8 bases; unmatched bases: 16. The germline gives CDR1 GTSNPN, CDR2 SVGIG (reference sequence). CDR3 size: 15 residues. CDR3 region: CAHEDRVGKGEKLFF. Written as DNA, the CDR3 is TGTGCCCACGAGGACAGGGTAGGGAAAGGAGAAAAACTGTTTTTT.

The chain carries TRBV19 and TRBJ2-2; D might be TRBD1 (5 bases). Trimming took off 5 bases at V and 1 base at J, with 5 bases between the two ends. Germline V gene lookup returns CDR1 LNHDA and CDR2 SQIVND (reference sequence). The CDR3 length is 13 residues. CDR3 residues: CASSQGNTGELFF. CDR3 nucleotide sequence: TGTGCCAGTAGTCAGGGGAACACCGGGGAGCTGTTTTTT.

The chain is built from TRBV27 and TRBJ2-2, with no clear D. The CDR3 spans 14 residues. The germline V and J ends were trimmed by 3 bases and 3 bases, with 8 bases remaining between them. Germline assignment: CDR1 MNHEY and CDR2 SMNVEV (reference sequence). CDR3 DNA sequence: TGTGCCAGCAGTTTCGCCAGATACACCGGGGAGCTGTTTTTT. As protein: CASSFARYTGELFF.

This chain connects TRBV5-6 to TRBJ2-7; D is perhaps TRBD2 (5 bases). Germline-derived CDR1 and CDR2 are SGHDT and YYEEEE. Trimming cost V 0 bases and J 5 bases, with 12 bases left between them. This CDR3 spans 14 amino acids. CDR3 in amino acids: CASSLAEGWNEQYF. The CDR3 region has the DNA TGTGCCAGCAGCTTGGCCGAGGGCTGGAACGAGCAGTACTTC.

J is TRBJ2-1 and V is TRBV27; 7 bases map to TRBD1. The CDR3 covers 14 residues. V lost 8 bases to trimming and J lost 2 bases; unmatched junction nucleotides: 6. Per germline, CDR1 MNHEY and CDR2 SMNVEV (reference sequence). The CDR3 DNA reads as TGTGCCAGCCGCCGGGACAGTCCCTACAATGAGCAGTTCTTC. This codes for CASRRDSPYNEQFF.

The chain employs TRBV19 and TRBJ1-5, with D maybe TRBD1 (6 bases). Germline lookup yields CDR1 LNHDA and CDR2 SQIVND (reference sequence). Deletions cut 3 bases from V and 0 bases from J, with 15 bases between. This CDR3 has 17 amino acids. The CDR3 loop reads CASSIRGGATSNQPQHF. The CDR3 bases are TGTGCCAGTAGTATTAGGGGGGGGGCCACTAGCAATCAGCCCCAGCATTTT.

In this sample, this clone turned up a few times. This chain uses TRBV5-4 with TRBJ2-5; 9 nucleotides agree with TRBD2. The germline gives CDR1 SGHNT, CDR2 YYREEE (reference sequence). This CDR3 has 16 amino acids. With V trimmed by 6 bases and J by 0 bases, 9 bases remained unmatched. The CDR3 protein is CASTHSGGAYQETQYF. The CDR3 DNA is TGTGCCAGCACCCATAGCGGGGGAGCGTACCAAGAGACCCAGTACTTC.

The chain combines TRBV28 with TRBJ2-7; 8 bases agree with TRBD1. The germline CDR1 and CDR2 sequences are MDHEN and SYDVKM. The CDR3 length is 15 residues. V trimming: 3 bases; J trimming: 0 bases; junction bases outside the gene matches: 4. CDR3: CASSFSGTGSYEQYF. The CDR3 DNA follows: TGTGCCAGCAGTTTTTCCGGGACAGGCTCCTACGAGCAGTACTTC.

The chain has TRBV15 and TRBJ2-2; TRBD2 matches at 8 bases. This CDR3 is built from 16 residues. Per the germline V gene, CDR1 is LNHNV and CDR2 is YYDKDF (reference sequence). Germline trimming cut 4 bases from V and 6 bases from J; bases unmatched to any gene: 10. This CDR3 is CATSTGGGPGSGELFF. Here the CDR3 DNA reads TGTGCCACCAGCACGGGGGGGGGACCGGGGTCCGGGGAGCTGTTTTTT.

The chain combines TRBV10-3 with TRBJ1-1, with no clear D. Trimming took off 0 bases at V and 5 bases at J, with 7 bases between the two ends. CDR1 and CDR2 (germline): ENHRY, SYGVKD. The length of the CDR3 is 13 residues. The CDR3: CAISESWETEAFF. DNA for the CDR3: TGTGCCATCAGTGAGTCCTGGGAGACTGAAGCTTTCTTT.

This clone was seen a few times. The V and J genes are TRBV19 and TRBJ1-1; D is ambiguous. This CDR3 contains 13 residues. Germline CDR1 is LNHDA and CDR2 is SQIVND (reference sequence). The DNA of the CDR3 is TGTGCTACCAGTAATCAGAAGAACACTGAAGCTTTCTTT. This sequence encodes CATSNQKNTEAFF.

The gene calls are TRBV5-1 and TRBJ2-5, with 7 nucleotides matching TRBD2. CDR1 and CDR2 from the germline V gene are SGHRS and YFSETQ. The CDR3 is 9 amino acids. The CDR3, as DNA: TGCGGGGGGGGAGAGACCCAGTACTTC. As protein: CGGGETQYF.

Concerning this clone itself: Distinct nucleotide sequences in the sample also encode this CDR3. The chain recombines TRBV6-6 with TRBJ2-7; 12 nucleotides match TRBD2. Per the germline V gene, CDR1 is MNHNY and CDR2 is SVGAGI (reference sequence). The CDR3 has 16 amino acids. V lost 6 bases, J lost 0 bases, and 6 bases stayed unmatched. The CDR3 DNA sequence: TGTGCCAGCAGAGGGCTAGCGGGGGGGAGCTCCTACGAGCAGTACTTC. It codes for CASRGLAGGSSYEQYF.